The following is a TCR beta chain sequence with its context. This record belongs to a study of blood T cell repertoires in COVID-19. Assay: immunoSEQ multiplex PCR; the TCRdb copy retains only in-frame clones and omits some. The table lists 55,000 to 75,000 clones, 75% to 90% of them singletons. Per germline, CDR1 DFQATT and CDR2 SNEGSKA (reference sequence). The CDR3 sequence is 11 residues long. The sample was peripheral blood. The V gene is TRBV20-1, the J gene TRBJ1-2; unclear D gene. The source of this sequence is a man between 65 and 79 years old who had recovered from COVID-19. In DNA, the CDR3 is TGCGGAGGAGGGTCTAACTATGGCTACACCTTC. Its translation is CGGGSNYGYTF.